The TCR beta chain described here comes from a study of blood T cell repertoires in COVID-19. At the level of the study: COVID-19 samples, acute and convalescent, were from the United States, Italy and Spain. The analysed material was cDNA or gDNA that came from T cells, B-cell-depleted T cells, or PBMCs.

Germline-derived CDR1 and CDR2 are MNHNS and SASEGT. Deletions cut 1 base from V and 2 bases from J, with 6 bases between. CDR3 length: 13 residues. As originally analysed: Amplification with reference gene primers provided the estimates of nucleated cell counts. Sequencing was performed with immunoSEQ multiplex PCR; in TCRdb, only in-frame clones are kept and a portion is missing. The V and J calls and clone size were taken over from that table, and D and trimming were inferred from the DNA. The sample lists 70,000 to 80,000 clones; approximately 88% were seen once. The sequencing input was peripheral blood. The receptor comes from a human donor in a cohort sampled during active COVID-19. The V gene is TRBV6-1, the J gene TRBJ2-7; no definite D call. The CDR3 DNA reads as TGTGCCAGCAGTGAAGACAGACCCTACGAGCAGTACTTC. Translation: CASSEDRPYEQYF.